A selection of T cell receptor beta chains follows, all from one sample in a study of brain T cells in children with intractable seizures. Sequencing used immunoSEQ multiplex PCR; TCRdb keeps in-frame clones, though not all of them. The sample gives 300,000 to 400,000 clones, nearly 95% of which show up once; about 6% is in the top ten. The specimen comprised peripheral blood, sampled 5 to 6 months after surgery. These receptors all come from a boy younger than two with tuberous sclerosis and intractable seizures. Each CDR3 is given with its conserved first and last residue. D genes are given only for firm matches. The size field is filled for only some rows; it gives once, few, many or a size class.

size	V	J	D	DNA	CDR3
NA	TRBV11-2	TRBJ2-1	TRBD2	TGTGCCAGCAGGAGCGAGACCGGGACTAGCGTCAATGAGCAGTTCTTC	CASRSETGTSVNEQFF
NA	TRBV19	TRBJ1-2	NA	TGTGCCAGTAGTAGCGGGTTCTCAGCTAACTATGGCTACACCTTC	CASSSGFSANYGYTF
NA	TRBV6-1	TRBJ1-2	NA	TGTGCCAGCAGTGAAGTATTTTCGGGGAACTATGGCTACACCTTC	CASSEVFSGNYGYTF
NA	TRBV6-5	TRBJ2-7	NA	TGTGCCAGCAATTTTTTGGGCACCCATGTAGAGCAGTACTTC	CASNFLGTHVEQYF
few	TRBV30	TRBJ1-5	NA	TGTGCCTGGAGTGTATCCCAGGGAATGAGCAATCAGCCCCAGCATTTT	CAWSVSQGMSNQPQHF
once	TRBV7-9	TRBJ2-1	TRBD2	TGTGCCAGCGACGGACTAGCGGGATCCTACAATGAGCAGTTCTTC	CASDGLAGSYNEQFF
NA	TRBV11-3	TRBJ2-2	NA	TGTGCCAGCAGCTTCCAAATACCCGCGAACACCGGGGAGCTGTTTTTT	CASSFQIPANTGELFF
NA	TRBV4-1	TRBJ2-5	TRBD2	TGCGCCAGCAGCCAAGATCGGATAGCGGGGGCGCGGACCCAGTACTTC	CASSQDRIAGARTQYF
NA	TRBV28	TRBJ1-5	TRBD1	TGTGCCAGCAGTTCGGCCGGGACAGGCCATCAGCCCCAGCATTTT	CASSSAGTGHQPQHF
NA	TRBV12-3/TRBV12-4	TRBJ2-7	TRBD2	TGTGCCAGCAGTTTAGCGCCGGGACTAGCGGTCTTC	CASSLAPGLAVF
once	TRBV27	TRBJ2-5	NA	TGTGCCAGCGGGCCAGGGGTCAAGACCCAGTACTTC	CASGPGVKTQYF
NA	TRBV12-3/TRBV12-4	TRBJ2-2	NA	TGTGCCAGCAGTTTACGCGCCGGGGAGCTGTTTTTT	CASSLRAGELFF
NA	TRBV30	TRBJ1-1	NA	TGTGCCTGGGGTCCCCCGTGGGGGGACACTGAAGCTTTCTTT	CAWGPPWGDTEAFF
NA	TRBV29-1	TRBJ2-1	TRBD2	TGCAGCACCAATCTAGCGGCCCAAAACAATGAGCAGTTCTTC	CSTNLAAQNNEQFF
NA	TRBV7-9	TRBJ2-7	NA	TGTGCCAGCAGCCCAACAGGGAAAACTCCCTACGAGCAGTACTTC	CASSPTGKTPYEQYF
NA	TRBV3-1/TRBV3-2	TRBJ1-1	NA	TGTGCCAGCAGTAGGGAGGGGAGGCCTGAAGCTTTCTTT	CASSREGRPEAFF
few	TRBV15	TRBJ1-6	TRBD1	TGTGCCACCAGCAGGGACAGGGTTGGGTCACCCCTCCACTTT	CATSRDRVGSPLHF
NA	TRBV7-9	TRBJ2-7	TRBD1	TGTGCCAGCAGCCACCGGGACAGGCCCTACGAGCAGTACTTC	CASSHRDRPYEQYF
NA	TRBV11-2	TRBJ2-4	TRBD2	TGTGCCAGCAGCGAGGGGACTAGCCCAGCCAAAAACATTCAGTACTTC	CASSEGTSPAKNIQYF
NA	TRBV30	TRBJ2-7	NA	TGTGCCTGGGACCCAGGGTCCTCCTACGAGCAGTACTTC	CAWDPGSSYEQYF
once	TRBV11-3	TRBJ2-3	TRBD1	TGTGCCAGCAGCCGGGACAGCCCCCACACAGATACGCAGTATTTT	CASSRDSPHTDTQYF
NA	TRBV11-3	TRBJ1-2	NA	TGTGCCAGCAGCTTAGATGGCGACAATAACTATGGCTACACCTTC	CASSLDGDNNYGYTF
NA	TRBV7-9	TRBJ2-7	NA	TGTGCCAACCGGGAAGGACCCTACGAGCAGTACTTC	CANREGPYEQYF
NA	TRBV9	TRBJ1-3	TRBD1	TGTGCCAGCACCTCGGGACAGACTGGAAACACCATATATTTT	CASTSGQTGNTIYF